This T cell receptor beta chain was recovered during a study of T cell changes during pregnancy in multiple sclerosis. Generated by immunoSEQ multiplex PCR, the TCRdb table keeps only in-frame clones and is missing some. The repertoire consists of about 56,000 clones, with 92% occurring once and the leading ten covering roughly 0.2%. The V and J ends lost 0 bases and 2 bases respectively, with 14 bases between them. The CDR3 loop spans 16 amino acids. The germline V gene has CDR1 SGHVS and CDR2 FQNEAQ. The chain joins TRBV7-8 to TRBJ2-7; perhaps TRBD2 as D (7 bases). The sequenced sample was CD4+ T cells from peripheral blood mononuclear cells, obtained in the second trimester of pregnancy. This clonotype was sampled from a female donor with multiple sclerosis, enrolled in a pregnancy study. The CDR3 is CASSLAGGAPTYEQYF. The CDR3 DNA reads TGTGCCAGCAGCTTAGCGGGGGGGGCCCCCACCTACGAGCAGTACTTC.